These 8 T cell receptor beta chains originate from one sample sequenced in a study of human T cells and chemical hapten exposure (dated by TCRdb to about 2021). The time point label corresponds to: pre-sensitization, week 0. What the treatment or condition label conveys for this sample: therapeutic diphenylcyclopropenone sensitization with weekly scalp DPC. Libraries were built with RACE. Instrument used: NextSeq 500. TCRdb applied fastp at Q25 and MiXCR to the public reads, then kept only in-frame beta chains. For every CDR3 protein sequence, its rows merge into one entry that carries the most common genes and DNA. In all, the sample holds fewer than 70,000 distinct CDR3 sequences, and about 7% of those were seen once. Together, the top ten hold over 1.5% of the sample. The input for sequencing was whole blood, taken in connection with sensitization to the hapten diphenylcyclopropenone (DPC). The receptors come from a woman younger than 45 with alopecia areata. Some clones in this sample may be carry-over from other donors' samples.

Concerning this clonotype itself: A much larger clone sits a single nucleotide away, making a read error possible. The chain is built from TRBV7-3 and TRBJ2-3; maybe TRBD2 (5 bases). The CDR3 length is 13 residues. CDR1 is SGHTA and CDR2 is FQGTGA in the germline V gene. V was cut by 3 bases and J by 6 bases, with 10 bases left in between. The CDR3 here is CASSFGWEDTQYF. The DNA for the CDR3 is TGTGCCAGCAGCTTTGGATGGGAGGATACGCAGTATTTT.

CDR3 sequence: CASSLNHGGGRATDTQYF. CDR3 DNA: TGTGCCAGCAGCTTAAATCATGGCGGGGGGCGGGCCACAGATACGCAGTATTTT. This chain links TRBV7-8 with TRBJ2-3; TRBD2 matches at 8 bases. The germline V gene encodes CDR1 SGHVS and CDR2 FQNEAQ. The CDR3 is 18 amino acids. Germline trimming cut 2 bases from V and 2 bases from J; bases unmatched to any gene: 12.

As for this clonotype: A single base separates this from a much larger clone, so it may be a read error. The chain employs TRBV4-1 and TRBJ1-2; D uncertain. Germline loops: CDR1 MGHRA, CDR2 YSYEKL. The CDR3 spans 15 residues. V lost 0 bases and J lost 3, with 11 bases in between. CDR3 amino acids: CASSQDRRRDYGYTF. The DNA of the CDR3 is TGCGCCAGCAGCCAAGACAGGAGGCGAGACTATGGCTACACCTTC.

This sequence joins TRBV7-3 and TRBJ1-2, with 7 bases aligning to TRBD1. From germline, CDR1 is SGHTA and CDR2 FQGTGA. Germline trimming cut 3 bases from V and 5 bases from J; bases unmatched to any gene: 9. The CDR3 runs 15 residues. This CDR3 is CASSLTGTGTYGYTF. In nucleotides, the CDR3 is TGTGCCAGCAGCTTGACAGGGACTGGGACTTATGGCTACACCTTC.

The chain links TRBV18 to TRBJ1-2; D is possibly TRBD1 (6 bases). The CDR3 has 13 amino acids. Between the trimmed V and J ends, which lost 5 bases and 7 bases, there was a span of 14 bases. Germline loops: CDR1 KGHSH, CDR2 LQKENI. The CDR3 DNA sequence: TGTGCCAGCTCAAACAGGGAATCTTCTGGCTACACCTTC. Translated, it gives CASSNRESSGYTF. Drawing the rest from reference TRBV18 and TRBJ1-2, the complete variable domain is NAGVMQNPRHLVRRRGQEARLRCSPMKGHSHVYWYRQLPEEGLKFMVYLQKENIIDESGMPKERFSAEFPKEGPSILRIQQVVRGDSAAYFCASSNRESSGYTFGSGTRLTVV.

This clonotype showed up many times. This chain uses TRBV6-5 with TRBJ2-7, with D maybe TRBD2 (5 bases). The length of the CDR3 is 12 residues. The V gene lost 8 bases and the J gene lost 4 bases, with 12 bases spanning the gap. In germline, CDR1 is MNHEY, CDR2 SVGAGI. The CDR3 region has the DNA TGTGCCAGCGGTTCGGGATCTTACGAGCAGTACTTC. This gives the protein CASGSGSYEQYF.

This clonotype showed up many times. The DNA of the CDR3 is TGTGCCAGCAGTAGGACAGAGCAAGAGACCCAGTACTTC. Protein product: CASSRTEQETQYF. The chain recombines TRBV5-4 with TRBJ2-5, with D possibly matching TRBD1 (6 bases). CDR3 length equals 13 residues. Trimming shortened V by 5 bases and J by 2 bases, and 10 bases separated the two germline ends. CDR1 SGHNT and CDR2 YYREEE come from the germline V gene (reference sequence).

This clonotype has a handful of counts. The chain joins TRBV6-5 to TRBJ1-5; D uncertain. Germline V lookup: CDR1 MNHEY, CDR2 SVGAGI. The CDR3 is made up of 14 amino acids. Trimming removed 7 bases from V and 0 bases from J, with 10 bases in between. The CDR3 loop is CASISFNSNQPQHF. CDR3 nucleotides: TGTGCCAGCATATCTTTCAATAGCAATCAGCCCCAGCATTTT.